This TCR beta chain originates from a study of technical replicates of blood from several donors. Here immunoSEQ multiplex PCR was the method, and the copy in TCRdb shows in-frame clones only, minus some. The sample consists of around 16,000 clones, approximately 88% of them appearing once. This CDR3 has 15 residues. From germline, CDR1 is LNHDA and CDR2 SQIVND (reference sequence). The V end was cut by 8 bases, the J end by 5 bases, with 19 bases between. Sequencing was done on a sample of PBMCs. The TCR comes from a human donor in good health. The V call is TRBV19, the J call TRBJ2-1; TRBD2 might be the D (7 bases). The CDR3 loop reads CASCTQRGGHNEQFF. DNA of the CDR3: TGTGCCAGTTGTACGCAAAGGGGGGGACACAATGAGCAGTTCTTC.